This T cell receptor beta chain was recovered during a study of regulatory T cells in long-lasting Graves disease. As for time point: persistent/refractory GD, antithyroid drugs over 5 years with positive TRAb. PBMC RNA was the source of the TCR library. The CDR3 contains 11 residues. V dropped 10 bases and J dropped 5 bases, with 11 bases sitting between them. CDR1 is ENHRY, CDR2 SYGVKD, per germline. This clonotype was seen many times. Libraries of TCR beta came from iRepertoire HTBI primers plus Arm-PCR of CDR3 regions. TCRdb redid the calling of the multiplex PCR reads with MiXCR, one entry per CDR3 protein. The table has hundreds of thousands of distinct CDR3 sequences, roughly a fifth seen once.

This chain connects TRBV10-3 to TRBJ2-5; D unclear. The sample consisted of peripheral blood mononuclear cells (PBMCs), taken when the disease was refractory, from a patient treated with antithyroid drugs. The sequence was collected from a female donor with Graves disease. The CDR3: CATGRRETQYF. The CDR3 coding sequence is TGTGCCACCGGAAGAAGGGAGACCCAGTACTTC.